This entry concerns a single T cell receptor (beta chain). This clonotype was counted ten times or more. No antigen is known for it. One base away there is no much larger clone; base qualities are not given. Including the terminal cysteine and phenylalanine, the CDR3 comprises 14 residues. The CDR3 DNA has 42 bases and is translated from base 1. The CDR1 and CDR2 encoded by the germline V gene are SGHRS and YFSETQ. The trim is 4 bases for V and 5 bases for J, with a gap of 14 bases between the germline ends. The library was prepared using 5' RACE. The sample was run on a NextSeq 500. Unique molecular identifiers were attached to individual cDNA molecules in the TCR library protocol so that sequencing error and PCR bias could be corrected. Sequencing covered both TCR alpha and beta chains, and within each sample the abundances of alpha and beta sequences were tightly co-correlated. Per the source publication's procedure: V gene, J gene and CDR3 annotation of TCR sequences was performed with Decombinator V4. TCRs were defined as expanded if a significant change between any two time points was detected under a Poisson model with p below 0.0001. TCR abundances were normalised to the total number of TCRs sequenced per sample and were expressed as counts per million. TRAV1-2 paired with TRAJ12, TRAJ20 or TRAJ33 defined MAIT TCRs, while TRAV10 paired with TRAJ18 defined iNKT TCRs. A search of VDJdb, accessed on 1 November 2021, was run for TCRs annotated to CMV, EBV and SARS-CoV-2, with TCRs annotated for multiple antigens excluded. Through fastp at Q25 and MiXCR, TCRdb rebuilt clones from the public reads, retaining in-frame beta chains. Each record represents a unique CDR3 protein, reported with the most common genes and DNA among its rows. The V and J calls shown here were made by TCRdb, not taken from the authors' results. This sample holds around 67,000 distinct CDR3 sequences; approximately 13% were observed only once. The ten largest make up around 1.3% of the sample.

This entry comes from a study of early T cells in non-severe SARS-CoV-2 infection (dated by TCRdb to about 2021). Notes on the research overall: Because TCR sequencing relied on bulk RNA taken from unsorted whole blood, pairing of alpha and beta chains was not possible.

Set within a cohort of healthcare workers in London, UK, this nested case-control study involved weekly PCR testing of nasopharyngeal swabs along with blood sampling. Healthcare workers were recruited during the week of the UK lockdown, between 23 and 31 March 2020, and followed weekly for up to 16 weeks. Points the paper makes about the study in general: VDJdb matching was skewed toward anti-spike CD8 responses and likely underestimated virus-specific expansions by missing private and CD4 specificities.

The chain is assembled from TRBV5-1 and TRBJ2-3; a tentative D call is TRBD2 (5 bases match). The TCR comes from an adult who was a healthcare worker with PCR-confirmed SARS-CoV-2 infection or an uninfected control (not recorded which). Sequencing was done on a sample of whole blood. The nucleotide sequence reads TGCGCCAGCAGCCTGAAGGCTAGCCTAGATACGCAGTATTTT. Translation gives CASSLKASLDTQYF.